This entry lists 9 T cell receptor beta chains sequenced from one sample in a study of blood T cell repertoires in COVID-19. The repertoire was sequenced with immunoSEQ multiplex PCR; TCRdb's copy has only in-frame clones and lacks some. Altogether 200,000 or so clones are present, more than 65% being singletons, with the ten largest covering approximately 2.9%. Sequences were obtained from peripheral blood. Receptor source: a woman between 25 and 40 years old who had recovered from COVID-19.

This chain joins TRBV10-3 and TRBJ2-7; no reliable D call. Germline V gene data show CDR1 as ENHRY and CDR2 as SYGVKD. The CDR3 totals 14 residues. V lost 7 bases and J 1 base, leaving 14 bases between the germline ends. The CDR3 DNA is TGTGCCATCAAGCCAGCTTCGACTTCCTACGAGCAGTACTTC. As protein: CAIKPASTSYEQYF.

The V gene is TRBV29-1, the J gene TRBJ1-2; 8 bases agree with TRBD1. This CDR3 comprises 13 residues. V dropped 2 bases and J dropped 8; count of bases not matched to a gene: 7. Germline V CDR1 and CDR2: SQVTM, ANQGSEA. The CDR3 nucleotides are TGCAGCGTTGAAACGGGACAGGTCCTGGGCTACACCTTC. This sequence encodes CSVETGQVLGYTF.

The rearrangement links TRBV3-1 (or the pseudogene TRBV3-2) to TRBJ2-3, with 7 bases that match TRBD2. With 2 bases clipped from V and 3 bases from J, the junction kept 8 bases outside the gene matches. Germline loops: CDR1 LGHDT, CDR2 YNNKEL (reference sequence). This CDR3 has 16 amino acids. The CDR3 region has the DNA TGTGCCAGCAGCCAAAGCAAGACTAGCCTTACAGATACGCAGTATTTT. Its translation: CASSQSKTSLTDTQYF.

The chain uses TRBV2 and TRBJ2-1; 16 bases map to TRBD2. V gave up 4 bases and J gave up 9 bases; unmatched junction bases: 6. In germline, CDR1 is SNHLY, CDR2 FYNNEI. The CDR3 has 16 residues. The CDR3 bases are TGTGCCAGCAGTGCGGGACTAGCGGGAGGGCCGAGTGAGCAGTTCTTC. As protein: CASSAGLAGGPSEQFF.

J is TRBJ2-3 and V is TRBV24-1; D is ambiguous. The length of the CDR3 is 14 residues. V was trimmed by 5 bases and J by 2 bases, leaving 10 bases between them. The germline CDR1 and CDR2 sequences are KGHDR and SFDVKD. The DNA of the CDR3 is TGTGCCACCAGTGCGGCCCAGGACACAGATACGCAGTATTTT. Translation gives CATSAAQDTDTQYF.

This clone has only one observation. This chain links TRBV10-3 with TRBJ1-2; D perhaps matches TRBD1 (5 bases). The CDR3 totals 14 residues. Looked up from germline, CDR1 is ENHRY and CDR2 is SYGVKD. V was cut by 4 bases and J by 0 bases, with 9 bases left in between. In nucleotides, the CDR3 is TGTGCCATCAGTGGGCAGGGTACTAACTATGGCTACACCTTC. This sequence encodes CAISGQGTNYGYTF.

The chain has TRBV9 and TRBJ2-2; a weak D match, TRBD2 (5 bases). This CDR3 comprises 15 residues. V lost 4 bases and J 2 bases, leaving 12 bases between the germline ends. Germline V gene data show CDR1 as SGDLS and CDR2 as YYNGEE. DNA for the CDR3: TGTGCCAGCAGCCCAAAGGGAGTCAACACCGGGGAGCTGTTTTTT. Protein product: CASSPKGVNTGELFF. Filled out from reference TRBV9 and TRBJ2-2, the complete variable domain reads DSGVTQTPKHLITATGQRVTLRCSPRSGDLSVYWYQQSLDQGLQFLIQYYNGEERAKGNILERFSAQQFPDLHSELNLSSLELGDSALYFCASSPKGVNTGELFFGEGSRLTVL.

The chain combines TRBV11-1 with TRBJ2-7; TRBD1 aligns across 8 bases. J was trimmed by 1 base and V by 5 bases; bases with no gene match: 7. The CDR3 runs 15 residues. Germline loops: CDR1 SGHAT, CDR2 FQDESV (reference sequence). The CDR3 region is CASSPYRGASYEQYF. As DNA, the CDR3 is TGTGCCAGCAGCCCCTACAGGGGGGCATCCTACGAGCAGTACTTC.

This chain links TRBV11-2 with TRBJ2-5; 7 positions match TRBD2. This CDR3 region has 14 residues. Germline CDR1 SGHAT, CDR2 FQNNGV. The V segment lost 7 bases and the J segment 7 bases; nucleotides outside the gene matches: 12. The chain's CDR3 is CASTSPASGGTQYF. DNA for the CDR3: TGTGCCAGCACCTCCCCGGCTAGCGGTGGGACCCAGTACTTC.